A few counts support the clone carrying this T cell receptor (beta chain). The sample comes from a study of radiation and T cells in renal cell carcinoma. Looked up from germline, CDR1 is MDHEN and CDR2 is SYDVKM. The CDR3 runs 17 residues. V was pared by 8 bases and J by 0 bases, with 20 bases between. Clones were read by immunoSEQ multiplex PCR, and TCRdb kept only the in-frame ones, dropping some. The table lists roughly 78,000 clones, about four fifths of them singletons. The time point here: blood 2 weeks post-SBRT. Treatment noted: 15 Gy SBRT to primary tumor, nephrectomy 4 weeks later. The sample was blood, taken from a patient whose treatment included radiotherapy and nephrectomy. The V gene is TRBV28, the J gene TRBJ1-3; TRBD1 is a possible D gene (5 bases). The TCR originated in a man aged 55-75 years with renal cell carcinoma. CDR3 in DNA: TGTGCCAGCCAAAACTTAGGAGCGGGACTCTCTGGAAACACCATATATTTT. Translated, it gives CASQNLGAGLSGNTIYF.